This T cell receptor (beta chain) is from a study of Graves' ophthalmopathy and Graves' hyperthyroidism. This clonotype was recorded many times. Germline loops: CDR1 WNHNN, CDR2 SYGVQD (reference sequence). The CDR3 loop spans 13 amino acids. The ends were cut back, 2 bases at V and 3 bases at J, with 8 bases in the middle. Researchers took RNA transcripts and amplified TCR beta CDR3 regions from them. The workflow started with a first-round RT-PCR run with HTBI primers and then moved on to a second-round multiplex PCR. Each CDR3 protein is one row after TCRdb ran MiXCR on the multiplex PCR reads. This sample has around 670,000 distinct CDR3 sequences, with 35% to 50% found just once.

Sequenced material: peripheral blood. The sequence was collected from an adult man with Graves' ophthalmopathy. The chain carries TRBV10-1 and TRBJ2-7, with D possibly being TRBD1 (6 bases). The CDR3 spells CASSEGQNYEQYF. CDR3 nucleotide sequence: TGCGCCAGCAGTGAGGGACAGAACTACGAGCAGTACTTC.